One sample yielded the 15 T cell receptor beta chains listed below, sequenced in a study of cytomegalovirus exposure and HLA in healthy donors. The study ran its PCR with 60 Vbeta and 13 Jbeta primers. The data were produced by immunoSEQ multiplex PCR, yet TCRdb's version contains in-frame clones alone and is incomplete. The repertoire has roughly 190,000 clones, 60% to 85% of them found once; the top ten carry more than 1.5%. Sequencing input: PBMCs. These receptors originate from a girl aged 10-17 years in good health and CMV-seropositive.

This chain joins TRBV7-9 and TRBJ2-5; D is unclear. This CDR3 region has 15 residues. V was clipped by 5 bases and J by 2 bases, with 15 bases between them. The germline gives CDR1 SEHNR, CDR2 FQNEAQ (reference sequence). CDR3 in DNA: TGTGCCAGCAGCGTTCGACTGGTGGGTCAAGAGACCCAGTACTTC. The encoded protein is CASSVRLVGQETQYF. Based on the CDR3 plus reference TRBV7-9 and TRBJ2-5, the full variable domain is DTGVSQNPRHKITKRGQNVTFRCDPISEHNRLYWYRQTLGQGPEFLTYFQNEAQLEKSRLLSDRFSAERPKGSFSTLEIQRTEQGDSAMYLCASSVRLVGQETQYFGPGTRLLVL.

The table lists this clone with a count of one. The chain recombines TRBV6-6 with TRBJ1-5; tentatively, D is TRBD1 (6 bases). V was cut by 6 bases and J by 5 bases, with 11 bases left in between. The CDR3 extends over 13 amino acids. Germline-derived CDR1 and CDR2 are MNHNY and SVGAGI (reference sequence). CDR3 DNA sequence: TGTGCCAGCAGGTCACAGGGCCATCAGCCCCAGCATTTT. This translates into CASRSQGHQPQHF.

The CDR3 region is CASSFSGATNEKLFF. CDR3 DNA: TGTGCCAGCAGTTTCTCAGGGGCAACTAATGAAAAACTGTTTTTT. This chain links TRBV6-5 with TRBJ1-4; TRBD1 is a possible D gene (6 bases). The V and J ends lost 4 bases and 0 bases respectively, with 9 bases between them. Germline V gene lookup returns CDR1 MNHEY and CDR2 SVGAGI. This CDR3 spans 15 amino acids.

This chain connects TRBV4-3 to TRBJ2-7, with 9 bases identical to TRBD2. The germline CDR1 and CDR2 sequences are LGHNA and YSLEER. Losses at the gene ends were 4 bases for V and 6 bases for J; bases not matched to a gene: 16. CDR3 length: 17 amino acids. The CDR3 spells CASSLRTSAAPTREQYF. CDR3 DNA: TGCGCCAGCAGCCTCCGGACTAGCGCAGCCCCTACACGCGAGCAGTACTTC.

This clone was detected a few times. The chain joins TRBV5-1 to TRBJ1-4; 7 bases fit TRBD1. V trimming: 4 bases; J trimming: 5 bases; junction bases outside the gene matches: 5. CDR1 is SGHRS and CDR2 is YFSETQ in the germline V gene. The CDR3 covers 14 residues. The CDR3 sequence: CASSMTGLNEKLFF. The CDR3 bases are TGCGCCAGCAGCATGACAGGGTTGAATGAAAAACTGTTTTTT.

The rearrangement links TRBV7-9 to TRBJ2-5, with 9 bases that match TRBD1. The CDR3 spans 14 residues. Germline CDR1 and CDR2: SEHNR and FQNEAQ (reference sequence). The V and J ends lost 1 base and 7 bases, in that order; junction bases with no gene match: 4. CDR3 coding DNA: TGTGCCAGCAGCTTAGTGGTGGGACAGGGGACCCAGTACTTC. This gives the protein CASSLVVGQGTQYF. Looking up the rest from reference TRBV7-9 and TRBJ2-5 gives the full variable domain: DTGVSQNPRHKITKRGQNVTFRCDPISEHNRLYWYRQTLGQGPEFLTYFQNEAQLEKSRLLSDRFSAERPKGSFSTLEIQRTEQGDSAMYLCASSLVVGQGTQYFGPGTRLLVL.

The CDR3 DNA reads TGTGCCAGCAGACAGGGGAACACTGAAGCTTTCTTT. It translates to CASRQGNTEAFF. The rearrangement joins TRBV25-1 to TRBJ1-1; TRBD1 is a possible D gene (6 bases). CDR1 MGHDK and CDR2 SYGVNS come from the germline V gene. The CDR3 totals 12 residues. V was cut by 6 bases and J by 1 base, with 6 bases left in between.

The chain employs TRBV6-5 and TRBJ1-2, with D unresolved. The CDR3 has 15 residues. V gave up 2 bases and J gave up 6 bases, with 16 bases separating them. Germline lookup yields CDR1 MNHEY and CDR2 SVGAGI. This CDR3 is CASSYAGPLGDGYTF. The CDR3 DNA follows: TGTGCCAGCAGTTACGCAGGACCCCTCGGGGATGGCTACACCTTC.

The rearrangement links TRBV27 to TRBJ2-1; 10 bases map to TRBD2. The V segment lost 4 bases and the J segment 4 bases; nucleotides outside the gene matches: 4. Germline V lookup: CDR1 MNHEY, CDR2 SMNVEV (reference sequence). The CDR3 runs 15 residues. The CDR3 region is CASSSPAGGYNEQFF. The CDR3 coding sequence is TGTGCCAGCAGTTCCCCAGCGGGGGGGTACAATGAGCAGTTCTTC.

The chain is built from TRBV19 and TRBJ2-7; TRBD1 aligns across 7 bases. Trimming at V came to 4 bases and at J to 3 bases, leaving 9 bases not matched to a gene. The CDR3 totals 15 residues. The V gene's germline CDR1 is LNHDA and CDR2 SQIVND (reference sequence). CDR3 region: CASSRARGTVYEQYF. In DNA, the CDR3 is TGTGCCAGTAGTAGGGCAAGAGGGACAGTCTACGAGCAGTACTTC.

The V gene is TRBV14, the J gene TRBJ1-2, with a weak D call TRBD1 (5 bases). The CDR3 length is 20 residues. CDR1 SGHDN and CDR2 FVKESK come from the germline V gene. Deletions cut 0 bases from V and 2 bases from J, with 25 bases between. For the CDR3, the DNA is TGTGCCAGCAGCCAAGAATCACCCTGGGGCGAAACTCAATCAAACTATGGCTACACCTTC. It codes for CASSQESPWGETQSNYGYTF.

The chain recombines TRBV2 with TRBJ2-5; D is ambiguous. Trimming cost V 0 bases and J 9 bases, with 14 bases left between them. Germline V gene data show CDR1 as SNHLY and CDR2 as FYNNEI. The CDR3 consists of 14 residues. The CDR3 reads CASSEARLSEAQYF. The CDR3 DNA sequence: TGTGCCAGCAGTGAAGCACGGTTATCTGAGGCCCAGTACTTC.

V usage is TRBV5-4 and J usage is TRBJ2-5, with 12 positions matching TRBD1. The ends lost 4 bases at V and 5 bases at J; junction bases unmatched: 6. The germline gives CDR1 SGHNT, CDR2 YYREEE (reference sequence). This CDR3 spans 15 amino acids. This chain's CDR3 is CASSLPGTGGETQYF. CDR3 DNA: TGTGCCAGCAGCCTACCCGGGACAGGGGGCGAGACCCAGTACTTC.

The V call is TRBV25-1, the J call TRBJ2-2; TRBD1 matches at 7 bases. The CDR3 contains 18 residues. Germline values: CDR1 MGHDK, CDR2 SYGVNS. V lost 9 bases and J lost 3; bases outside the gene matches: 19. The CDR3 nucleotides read TGTGCCAGTCTGGATCCCGGGCACAGGGGCCCCTACACCGGGGAGCTGTTTTTT. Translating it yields CASLDPGHRGPYTGELFF.

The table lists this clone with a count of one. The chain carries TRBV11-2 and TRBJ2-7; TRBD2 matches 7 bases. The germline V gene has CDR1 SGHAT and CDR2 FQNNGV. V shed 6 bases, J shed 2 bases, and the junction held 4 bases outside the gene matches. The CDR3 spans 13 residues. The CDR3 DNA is TGTGCCAGCAGACGGGCGGGGGCCTACGAGCAGTACTTC. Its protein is CASRRAGAYEQYF.